This record looks at one TCR beta chain sequence and its context. It lacks a known antigen. No base quality values were provided; no much bigger clone lies one nucleotide off. This entry is derived from a study of blood T cell repertoires in COVID-19 (dated by TCRdb to the early 2020s). Context from the whole study: Collaborator samples came from the United States, Italy and Spain and covered acute and convalescent phases of COVID-19. A freely available public database, intended as a resource for researchers studying the immune response to SARS-CoV-2, is where the repertoires were released. Where available, HLA class I and class II types were taken from metadata supplied by the sample provider and were not determined by assay-based typing. Nearly every sample came with metadata listing a de-identified subject ID, COVID-19 status, age in years and sex. The dataset comprised deeply sampled blood TCRbeta repertoires from subjects exposed to, actively infected with, or recovered from COVID-19. The prospective study material was composed of cDNA or gDNA derived from T cells, B-cell-depleted T cells, or PBMCs. The samples were drawn from two sources: the first 160 participants of the ongoing ImmuneRACE study, and fewer than 1,500 subjects contributed by 6 global collaborators. On the study overall, not on this receptor specifically: How much clinical and demographic metadata was included differed by source and by participant, and the metadata was provided uncurated.

In the prospective study, participants were roughly 18 to 100 years old, resided in approximately 22 geographic areas of the United States, and were enrolled through a virtual design. To assign participants to cohorts, the prospective study relied on clinical history that participants themselves reported in a screening survey and a study questionnaire. Recovered participants in ImmuneRACE Cohort 3 were defined by two consecutive negative NP/OP PCR tests, clearance by a healthcare professional, or resolution of symptoms. In the prospective study, mobile phlebotomists collected whole blood, serum and a nasopharyngeal or oropharyngeal swab from each participant. Prospective study participants could optionally give additional blood draws and questionnaires over an approximately 2-month period. Blood samples from the prospective study were shipped frozen or at room temperature prior to DNA extraction.

TCRbeta CDR3 regions were amplified from genomic DNA using the immunoSEQ Assay, a bias-controlled multiplex PCR. In the authors' own workflow: Nucleated cell counts per sample were estimated from amplification of reference gene primers within the assay. To quantify the absolute abundance of each unique TCRbeta CDR3 rearrangement, sequence reads were collapsed and filtered. For each sample, productive Simpson clonality was calculated as the square root of Simpson's diversity index across productive rearrangements. As stored in TCRdb, this immuneACCESS dataset retains in-frame rearrangements with V and J assigned. A fraction of the clones does not appear; measured against another copy, unresolved V genes explain less than half of the discrepancy, and the remainder lacks a known reason. That table supplies the V and J calls and clone size; D and trimming were determined from the DNA. Counted in this sample were under 250,000 clones; about 90% of them appeared once. The top ten constitute about 10% of the sample.

The CDR3 has 16 amino acids, counting the end cysteine and phenylalanine. Of the read, only the CDR3 DNA is kept; its 48 bases are in frame from base 1. Trimming takes 5 bases off V and 5 bases off J; junction bases not matched to a gene: 10. Based on the germline V gene, the CDR1 and CDR2 sequences are SGDLS and YYNGEE. This sequence originates from a man aged 25-45 years who had recovered from COVID-19. The sequence is built from TRBV9 and TRBJ1-4, and 9 junctional nucleotides match TRBD1. The specimen sequenced was PBMCs or T cells enriched from blood (not recorded which). The CDR3 reads CASSPGQGGNNEKLFF. The DNA sequence is as follows: TGTGCCAGCAGTCCGGGACAGGGTGGGAACAATGAAAAACTGTTTTTT.